Included here is one TCR beta chain sequence, with context. The sample holds a few counts of this clonotype. The antigen it binds to is not known. One end of the junction is discordant with germline, which a read error may explain. This entry comes from a study of identical twins (dated by TCRdb to the mid-2010s). Regarding the complete study: To test whether fetal clonotypes persist, the study used deep sequencing on TCR alpha and beta repertoires from monozygotic twins, unrelated adults of various ages, and cord blood. To rule out contamination, replicate twin experiments were performed at different times with different library preparation protocols.

Sequences MNHNY (CDR1) and SVGAGI (CDR2) are obtained from the germline V gene (reference sequence). The CDR3 starts with the cysteine, ends with the phenylalanine, and has 14 residues. Only the CDR3 region is kept as DNA, spanning 42 bases read in frame from base 1. Beyond this particular receptor, the publication reports: Compared with coincidental sharing between unrelated individuals, out-of-frame TCR alpha sequences shared between twins had an excess of sequences with low generation probability. Abundant cord blood beta clonotypes carried fewer insertions; young adult naive repertoires showed a weaker similar trend, while memory repertoires showed none. Excess twin sharing in beta out-of-frame sequences was weaker because fewer shared sequences lowered the signal-to-noise ratio. Because the same donors could not be followed over many years, the conclusions relied on cross-sectional statistical analysis. Zero-insertion analyses could be partly confounded by invariant T cells such as MAIT and iNKT, although diverse VJ usage argued against such confounding for most clonotypes. In monozygotic twins, out-of-frame TCR alpha sharing was systematically underestimated by recombination models, although the models agreed with sharing between unrelated individuals.

The method behind the library was 5' RACE. Sequencing used an Illumina HiSeq 2000. Template switching introduced a universal primer binding site; the final cDNA contained a unique molecular identifier, enabling accurate counting of TCR cDNA molecules. Specific primers in the conserved constant-segment region were used to synthesize first-strand cDNA for the TCR alpha and beta chains. To control for contamination, each cDNA library was double barcoded with a SMART-Mk sample barcode plus Illumina barcodes. TruSeq adapter sequences and Illumina sample barcodes were added in two successive PCR steps. The TCR alpha and beta cDNA libraries were sequenced on the Illumina HiSeq platform using custom primers. Turning to the authors' computational methods: Raw reads were processed with MiGEC to extract unique molecular identifiers, and MiXCR was used to determine CDR3 positions. For each individual, recombination models were inferred using an EM algorithm with the repgenHMM and IGoR tools. Shared clonotypes were analyzed with the tcR package in R, and sharing was normalized by the product of cloneset sizes. To study raw recombination without the effects of thymic and clonal selection, out-of-frame nonproductive sequences were analyzed. TCRdb reran the public reads through fastp at Q25 and MiXCR, keeping productive beta chains. Entries are consolidated by CDR3 protein sequence, retaining the most common genes and DNA. The V and J calls come from TCRdb's annotation, not from the publication. The sample profile shows approximately 1.8 million distinct CDR3 sequences; 32% of them were found once. The ten largest clones add up to less than 0.35% of the sample.

Only healthy Caucasian donors were included. The sequencing input was cord blood. The chain is encoded by TRBV6-6 joined to TRBJ1-2, with no confident D gene call. The TCR was taken from a newborn girl in good health. CDR3 loop: CASSYEGSSYGHTF. The nucleotide sequence is TGTGCCAGCAGTTACGAAGGATCCTCCTATGGCCACACCTTC.